The 25 T cell receptor beta chains presented below share a single source sample, sequenced in a study of molecular identifiers for immune sequencing clone quantification. TCRdb re-called the PCR reads with MiXCR, one entry per CDR3 protein. The repertoire includes about half a million distinct CDR3 sequences, about 25% of them detected once, and around 0.76% sits in the top ten. The sample taken for sequencing was naive CD8+ T cells from blood, with Jurkat cell RNA spiked in. Subset here: FACS-sorted CD8+CD4-CCR7+CD45RA+ naive T cells. The receptor set was obtained from a human donor in good health. Some libraries in this study had Jurkat cell RNA spiked in.

This clonotype was observed a handful of times. The chain links TRBV27 to TRBJ1-2; D not certain. The CDR3 totals 15 residues. Trimming took off 4 bases at V and 5 bases at J, with 17 bases between the two ends. The germline V gene encodes CDR1 MNHEY and CDR2 SMNVEV (reference sequence). DNA for the CDR3: TGTGCCAGCAGTTCCTCCTCAAGTTTGGCATATGGCTACACCTTC. This gives the protein CASSSSSSLAYGYTF.

The chain recombines TRBV11-2 with TRBJ1-4, with D unresolved. This CDR3 has 17 amino acids. Trimming removed 0 bases from V and 0 bases from J, with 11 bases in between. The germline CDR1 and CDR2 sequences are SGHAT and FQNNGV. Here the CDR3 DNA reads TGTGCCAGCAGCTTAGATGAGCTGGTCGCAACTAATGAAAAACTGTTTTTT. Its translation is CASSLDELVATNEKLFF.

With respect to this clonotype: One base away lies a much larger clone, so this may be a sequencing read error. The rearrangement links TRBV14 to TRBJ2-7; 8 nucleotides line up with TRBD1. Germline loops: CDR1 SGHDN, CDR2 FVKESK. This CDR3 is 13 amino acids long. The CDR3 region is CANSPQGVDEQYF. DNA of the CDR3: TGTGCCAACAGCCCACAGGGGGTCGACGAGCAGTACTTC.

V usage is TRBV4-2 and J usage is TRBJ2-3; 7 bases are a match to TRBD1. The J call may not be correct, given that the DNA end is closer to TRBJ2-1. The CDR3 consists of 13 residues. Germline assignment: CDR1 LGHNA and CDR2 YNFKEQ. In nucleotides, the CDR3 is TGTGCCAGCAGCCCCTACAGGGGATCTGAGCAGTTCTTC. Its protein is CASSPYRGSEQFF.

The chain combines TRBV5-6 with TRBJ1-5; the D gene is possibly TRBD1 (6 bases). V was clipped by 3 bases and J by 9 bases, with 16 bases between them. The CDR3 spans 14 residues. Germline values: CDR1 SGHDT, CDR2 YYEEEE. CDR3 DNA: TGTGCCAGCAGCTGGTCGGGGGCTTTCAGGCCCCAGCATTTT. Its protein is CASSWSGAFRPQHF.

In this sample, this clonotype turned up many times. V gene TRBV4-3 combines with J gene TRBJ2-7; the D gene could be TRBD1 or TRBD2 (5 bases each). The ends were cut back, 0 bases at V and 2 bases at J, with 11 bases in the middle. Germline V gene data show CDR1 as LGHNA and CDR2 as YSLEER. This CDR3 comprises 15 residues. The CDR3 is CASSQDGGGPYEQYF. Written as DNA, the CDR3 is TGCGCCAGCAGCCAAGATGGTGGGGGTCCCTACGAGCAGTACTTC.

The J gene is TRBJ2-2, the V gene TRBV7-9; D is ambiguous. CDR3 length equals 15 residues. V gave up 1 base and J gave up 2 bases, with 8 bases separating them. Germline-derived CDR1 and CDR2 are SEHNR and FQNEAQ (reference sequence). The CDR3 region is CASSLVLGNTGELFF. The CDR3 nucleotides read TGTGCCAGCAGCTTAGTGCTAGGAAACACCGGGGAGCTGTTTTTT.

Concerning this clonotype: A single base separates this from a much larger clone, so it may be a read error. This likely comes from a read error, as the CDR3 has no conserved phenylalanine or tryptophan at its end. CDR3 DNA: TGTGCCAGCACCGGGACACACACAGATACGCAGTATTCT. Protein product: CASTGTHTDTQYS. The chain is built from TRBV6-2 or TRBV6-3 and TRBJ2-3, with a weak D call TRBD1 (6 bases). V gave up 7 bases and J gave up 2 bases, with 10 bases separating them. CDR3 length: 13 amino acids. Germline CDR1 and CDR2: MNHEY and SVGEGT.

The chain joins TRBV11-2 to TRBJ2-5; 10 nucleotides align to TRBD2. J lost 0 bases, V lost 1 base, and 5 bases had no gene match. The CDR3 extends over 17 amino acids. Germline assignment: CDR1 SGHAT and CDR2 FQNNGV. The DNA of the CDR3 is TGTGCCAGCAGCTTAGGGACTAGCGGTTGGTACCAAGAGACCCAGTACTTC. Its protein is CASSLGTSGWYQETQYF.

This CDR3 is CASSTAGQGLATGELFF. CDR3 DNA: TGTGCCAGCTCAACAGCAGGACAGGGTCTAGCCACCGGGGAGCTGTTTTTT. The chain uses TRBV18 and TRBJ2-2, with TRBD1 identical over 8 bases. Germline values: CDR1 KGHSH, CDR2 LQKENI. J lost 4 bases, V lost 5 bases, and 12 bases had no gene match. This CDR3 spans 17 amino acids. The variable domain in full, completed from reference TRBV18 and TRBJ2-2, reads NAGVMQNPRHLVRRRGQEARLRCSPMKGHSHVYWYRQLPEEGLKFMVYLQKENIIDESGMPKERFSAEFPKEGPSILRIQQVVRGDSAAYFCASSTAGQGLATGELFFGEGSRLTVL.

This clonotype was picked up many times. The rearrangement links TRBV4-3 to TRBJ2-3, with TRBD2 matching 11 bases. Germline CDR1 reads LGHNA; CDR2 reads YSLEER. V gave up 8 bases and J gave up 5 bases; unmatched junction bases: 9. This CDR3 has 15 amino acids. CDR3 sequence (DNA): TGCGCCAGCTGTCCGGGACTAGCGGAACAAGATACGCAGTATTTT. Translating it yields CASCPGLAEQDTQYF.

This clonotype occurred a few times. The chain links TRBV20-1 to TRBJ2-7, with D possibly being TRBD1 (5 bases). Germline loops: CDR1 DFQATT, CDR2 SNEGSKA (reference sequence). The length of the CDR3 is 13 residues. V lost 3 bases and J lost 2, with 11 bases in between. CDR3 bases: TGCAGTGCTAGTTTAAAGGGGACCTACGAGCAGTACTTC. Protein: CSASLKGTYEQYF.

Ten or more counts support this clonotype. The V and J genes are TRBV11-1 and TRBJ2-5; 12 bases match TRBD2. CDR3 length: 15 residues. V shed 5 bases and J 4 bases; nucleotides not matched to a gene: 5. CDR1 and CDR2 from the germline V gene are SGHAT and FQDESV (reference sequence). Written as DNA, the CDR3 is TGTGCCAGCAGCCCGGCTAGCGGGAGGGCAGAGACCCAGTACTTC. This sequence encodes CASSPASGRAETQYF. The variable domain in full, with the rest retrieved from reference TRBV11-1 and TRBJ2-5, is EAEVAQSPRYKITEKSQAVAFWCDPISGHATLYWYRQILGQGPELLVQFQDESVVDDSQLPKDRFSAERLKGVDSTLKIQPAELGDSAMYLCASSPASGRAETQYFGPGTRLLVL.

The chain carries TRBV7-7 and TRBJ2-5; 7 nucleotides agree with TRBD1. The CDR3 loop spans 15 amino acids. V was pared by 3 bases and J by 1 base, with 5 bases of the junction left unmatched. Per germline, CDR1 SSHAT and CDR2 FNYEAQ (reference sequence). The CDR3 DNA reads TGTGCCAGCAGCTTTTTAGGGGGCTTCCAAGAGACCCAGTACTTC. Translation gives CASSFLGGFQETQYF.

About this clonotype: Given the absence of the conserved phenylalanine or tryptophan at the CDR3 end, a read error is likely. The J gene is TRBJ1-6, the V gene TRBV7-8; D is unclear. This CDR3 is built from 15 residues. The ends were cut back, 5 bases at V and 8 bases at J, with 16 bases in the middle. Germline loops: CDR1 SGHVS, CDR2 FQNEAQ. The CDR3 region has the DNA TGTGCCAGCAGCCTTGTTGCGGGGAAGGATTCACCCCTCCACATT. Translation gives CASSLVAGKDSPLHI.

This clonotype was observed many times. The V and J genes are TRBV5-1 and TRBJ1-1; 8 nucleotides align to TRBD1. The CDR3 is 15 amino acids. J gave up 1 base and V 4 bases, and 6 bases lay outside the gene matches. Germline CDR1 and CDR2: SGHRS and YFSETQ. CDR3 sequence: CASSPWTGRNTEAFF. As DNA, the CDR3 is TGCGCCAGCAGCCCGTGGACAGGGAGGAACACTGAAGCTTTCTTT.

The V call is TRBV19, the J call TRBJ2-2, with 11 bases aligning to TRBD2. Germline lookup yields CDR1 LNHDA and CDR2 SQIVND (reference sequence). The CDR3 has 17 residues. V lost 10 bases and J lost 5; bases outside the gene matches: 15. The CDR3, as DNA: TGTGCCAAAAAGGTTCTAGCGGGGGGCCGGGGTACCGGGGAGCTGTTTTTT. It specifies CAKKVLAGGRGTGELFF.

This clonotype was seen at least ten times. The J gene is TRBJ2-3, the V gene TRBV4-2; 9 bases align to TRBD2. Germline V gives CDR1 LGHNA, CDR2 YNFKEQ. The CDR3 length is 16 residues. With 0 bases clipped from V and 6 bases from J, the junction kept 7 bases outside the gene matches. The chain's CDR3 is CASSQDMSGGFDTQYF. The CDR3 coding sequence is TGTGCCAGCAGCCAAGATATGAGCGGGGGGTTCGATACGCAGTATTTT.

This clonotype was found a few times. This chain links TRBV20-1 with TRBJ2-5, with D perhaps matching TRBD2 (6 bases). Between the trimmed V and J ends, which lost 0 bases and 7 bases, there was a span of 12 bases. The CDR3 has 13 residues. CDR1 is DFQATT and CDR2 is SNEGSKA in the germline V gene (reference sequence). The CDR3 nucleotides are TGCAGTGCTAGAGATCTTATGGGGGGGACCCAGTACTTC. Residues: CSARDLMGGTQYF.

V is TRBV18 and J is TRBJ2-2; 8 bases map to TRBD1. The CDR3 runs to 16 residues. Germline lookup yields CDR1 KGHSH and CDR2 LQKENI. V lost 0 bases, J lost 2 bases, and 2 bases stayed unmatched. The DNA for the CDR3 is TGTGCCAGCTCACCACCGGGACAGGCTAACACCGGGGAGCTGTTTTTT. It yields the protein CASSPPGQANTGELFF.

This clonotype has just a few counts. The rearrangement uses TRBV6-5 and TRBJ2-1, with TRBD2 matching over 11 bases. Unmatched junction bases numbered 6, after V lost 0 bases and J lost 2 bases. CDR3 length equals 18 residues. Germline loops: CDR1 MNHEY, CDR2 SVGAGI. The CDR3 DNA sequence: TGTGCCAGCAGTTACTCACTTAGCGGGGGGGTAACCTACAATGAGCAGTTCTTC. It yields the protein CASSYSLSGGVTYNEQFF.

This clonotype occurred a few times. V gene TRBV11-2 combines with J gene TRBJ2-6; D not certain. CDR1 and CDR2 from the germline V gene are SGHAT and FQNNGV. V was pared by 2 bases and J by 0 bases, with 11 bases between. The CDR3 consists of 17 residues. CDR3 sequence: CASSLIWDYSGANVLTF. The CDR3 nucleotides are TGTGCCAGCAGCTTAATCTGGGATTACTCTGGGGCCAACGTCCTGACTTTC.

The chain employs TRBV6-5 and TRBJ1-1; 7 bases map to TRBD1. Germline CDR1 reads MNHEY; CDR2 reads SVGAGI. This CDR3 spans 15 amino acids. V dropped 2 bases and J dropped 3; count of bases not matched to a gene: 6. In nucleotides, the CDR3 is TGTGCCAGCAGTTACGAGGGGGCGGACGACACTGAAGCTTTCTTT. Translating it yields CASSYEGADDTEAFF.

To note about this clonotype: A much larger clonotype is one base distant, so this may be a read error. This sequence joins TRBV6-5 and TRBJ2-6; D is undetermined. The V gene lost 5 bases and the J gene lost 3 bases, with 11 bases spanning the gap. The CDR3 loop spans 15 amino acids. The germline V gene has CDR1 MNHEY and CDR2 SVGAGI. The CDR3, as DNA: TGTGCCAGCAGTGACACCTACTTTGGGGCCAACGTCCTGACTTTC. Its protein product is CASSDTYFGANVLTF.

In its sample, this clonotype was seen many times. The V gene is TRBV6-6, the J gene TRBJ2-7; the D call may be TRBD1 or TRBD2 (5 bases each). The CDR3 is 14 amino acids. Germline-derived CDR1 and CDR2 are MNHNY and SVGAGI (reference sequence). Between the trimmed V and J ends, which lost 2 bases and 3 bases, there was a span of 11 bases. In DNA form, the CDR3 reads TGTGCCAGCAGTTACGGGGACCCAATCTACGAGCAGTACTTC. It codes for CASSYGDPIYEQYF.